These 21 T cell receptor beta chains were sequenced from one sample in a study of blood T cell repertoires in COVID-19. The table came from immunoSEQ multiplex PCR; TCRdb's copy has only in-frame clones and leaves some out. Of about 200,000 clones in the sample, 80% to 95% were seen once. The source material was peripheral blood. These receptor sequences come from a man aged 50-60 years with acute or convalescent COVID-19.

In nucleotides, the CDR3 is TGCAGCGTTGATACGCTAGCGGGAGCTGGCGAGACCCAGTACTTC. Its protein is CSVDTLAGAGETQYF. The chain uses TRBV29-1 and TRBJ2-5; 10 bases are a match to TRBD2. The V gene end was trimmed by 3 bases and the J gene end by 5 bases; junction bases not matched to a gene: 9. This CDR3 has 15 amino acids. CDR1 and CDR2 (germline): SQVTM, ANQGSEA.

This rearrangement joins TRBV28 to TRBJ2-1, with 7 nucleotides matching TRBD1. Germline CDR1 and CDR2: MDHEN and SYDVKM. The CDR3 length is 13 residues. Trimming removed 7 bases from V and 10 bases from J; junction bases left unmatched: 10. CDR3 DNA: TGTGCCAGCAAGGGACAGAACCCCAGGGAGCAGTTCTTC. It is translated as CASKGQNPREQFF.

The chain has TRBV19 and TRBJ1-4; 7 bases are shared with TRBD1. Looked up from germline, CDR1 is LNHDA and CDR2 is SQIVND (reference sequence). Trimming at V came to 3 bases and at J to 5 bases, leaving 3 bases not matched to a gene. The CDR3 totals 14 residues. CDR3 amino acids: CASSMTGTNEKLFF. The CDR3 region has the DNA TGTGCCAGTAGTATGACAGGGACGAATGAAAAACTGTTTTTT.

The rearrangement links TRBV28 to TRBJ2-1; tentative D call: TRBD1 (5 bases). The CDR3 sequence is 16 residues long. The germline gives CDR1 MDHEN, CDR2 SYDVKM. V lost 6 bases to trimming and J lost 3 bases, with 18 bases between them. CDR3: CASSPSARDSYNEQFF. The CDR3 coding sequence is TGTGCCAGCAGCCCCTCCGCCCGCGACAGCTACAATGAGCAGTTCTTC.

This clone has only one observation. This chain joins TRBV28 and TRBJ1-5; D is uncertain. The V gene's germline CDR1 is MDHEN and CDR2 SYDVKM. The CDR3 spans 15 residues. Between the trimmed V and J ends, which lost 4 bases and 3 bases, there was a span of 13 bases. The CDR3, as DNA: TGTGCCAGCAGTTCCTCGAGCGGCCACAATCAGCCCCAGCATTTT. Residues: CASSSSSGHNQPQHF.

The chain carries TRBV6-5 and TRBJ1-1; unclear D gene. Germline values: CDR1 MNHEY, CDR2 SVGAGI. This CDR3 is 13 amino acids long. Trimming removed 8 bases at V and 3 bases at J, with 13 bases between. The CDR3: CASRRMRDTEAFF. Here the CDR3 DNA reads TGTGCCAGCCGACGTATGAGGGACACTGAAGCTTTCTTT.

This chain joins TRBV20-1 and TRBJ2-1; TRBD1 might be the D (6 bases). Germline V gene sequence: CDR1 DFQATT, CDR2 SNEGSKA (reference sequence). The length of the CDR3 is 14 residues. Trimming removed 3 bases from V and 0 bases from J, with 9 bases in between. The CDR3 is CSASIGGSYNEQFF. In nucleotides, the CDR3 is TGCAGTGCTAGTATAGGGGGCTCCTACAATGAGCAGTTCTTC.

The gene calls are TRBV7-9 and TRBJ1-2, with D tentatively TRBD1 (5 bases). The CDR3 is made up of 13 amino acids. The V and J ends lost 1 base and 4 bases respectively, with 7 bases between them. Per germline, CDR1 SEHNR and CDR2 FQNEAQ (reference sequence). The CDR3 nucleotides are TGTGCCAGCAGCTTAGTTGGGGCCTATGGCTACACCTTC. Its translation is CASSLVGAYGYTF. The complete variable domain, with remaining parts taken from reference TRBV7-9 and TRBJ1-2, reads DTGVSQNPRHKITKRGQNVTFRCDPISEHNRLYWYRQTLGQGPEFLTYFQNEAQLEKSRLLSDRFSAERPKGSFSTLEIQRTEQGDSAMYLCASSLVGAYGYTFGSGTRLTVV.

The gene calls are TRBV7-8 and TRBJ1-3; D is undetermined. The germline CDR1 and CDR2 sequences are SGHVS and FQNEAQ. The ends were cut back, 5 bases at V and 6 bases at J, with 8 bases in the middle. The CDR3 is 12 amino acids. CDR3 region: CASSPYLNTIYF. The CDR3 DNA reads as TGTGCCAGCAGCCCTTATCTAAACACCATATATTTT.

The chain has TRBV7-2 and TRBJ2-1, with 8 bases matching TRBD1. The V and J ends lost 3 bases and 9 bases, in that order; junction bases with no gene match: 10. Per the germline V gene, CDR1 is SGHTA and CDR2 is FQGNSA. CDR3 length: 15 amino acids. The CDR3 here is CASSFFPGQDREQFF. Written as DNA, the CDR3 is TGTGCCAGCAGCTTTTTCCCGGGACAGGATCGTGAGCAGTTCTTC.

The chain has TRBV5-6 and TRBJ2-4, with TRBD1 as a possible D gene (6 bases). Germline CDR1 SGHDT, CDR2 YYEEEE. Trimming cost V 2 bases and J 8 bases, with 20 bases left between them. The CDR3 is 16 amino acids. The CDR3 is CASSFRGIPLWDIQYF. The CDR3 nucleotides are TGTGCCAGCAGCTTCAGGGGCATTCCCCTGTGGGACATTCAGTACTTC.

With respect to this clone: Additional DNA sequences in this sample encode the identical CDR3. V and J are TRBV6-5 and TRBJ2-5, with TRBD2 as a possible D gene (6 bases). CDR1 and CDR2 from the germline V gene are MNHEY and SVGAGI. Trimming shortened V by 0 bases and J by 5 bases, and 7 bases separated the two germline ends. CDR3 length equals 13 residues. CDR3 protein: CASSYSRGETQYF. The CDR3 coding sequence is TGTGCCAGCAGTTACTCCCGGGGGGAGACCCAGTACTTC.

This clone appeared a single time. In DNA, the CDR3 is TGTGCCAGCTCACCACGACAGCTCGGGCCCGGGGAGCTGTTTTTT. Its protein product is CASSPRQLGPGELFF. The V gene is TRBV18, the J gene TRBJ2-2; D perhaps matches TRBD1 (5 bases). The length of the CDR3 is 15 residues. V gave up 1 base and J gave up 6 bases, with 12 bases separating them. Germline V CDR1 and CDR2: KGHSH, LQKENI.

The V call is TRBV7-3, the J call TRBJ2-6, with TRBD2 matching 11 bases. This CDR3 is 18 amino acids long. CDR1 and CDR2 (germline): SGHTA, FQGTGA. The trim removed 5 bases at V and 2 bases at J, leaving 8 bases unmatched. CDR3 nucleotides: TGTGCCAGCAGCCCCAGACTAGCGGGAATTACTGGGGCCAACGTCCTGACTTTC. Its protein is CASSPRLAGITGANVLTF. Together with reference TRBV7-3 and TRBJ2-6, the CDR3 gives the full variable domain: GAGVSQTPSNKVTEKGKYVELRCDPISGHTALYWYRQSLGQGPEFLIYFQGTGAADDSGLPNDRFFAVRPEGSVSTLKIQRTERGDSAVYLCASSPRLAGITGANVLTFGAGSRLTVL.

The V call is TRBV9, the J call TRBJ2-7; D perhaps matches TRBD2 (5 bases). CDR3 size: 13 residues. CDR1 and CDR2 (germline): SGDLS, YYNGEE. V was cut by 0 bases and J by 3 bases, with 7 bases left in between. The CDR3 bases are TGTGCCAGCAGCGTAGTAGAGGGCTACGAGCAGTACTTC. Its protein is CASSVVEGYEQYF.

This clone appeared a single time. The chain carries TRBV7-9 and TRBJ2-3; D not resolved. Trimming left V 3 bases short and J 0 bases short, with 4 bases between. The CDR3 length is 13 residues. CDR1 SEHNR and CDR2 FQNEAQ come from the germline V gene (reference sequence). CDR3 nucleotide sequence: TGTGCCAGCAGCTTTGCGAGCACAGATACGCAGTATTTT. This sequence encodes CASSFASTDTQYF.

This chain joins TRBV9 and TRBJ1-2; a possible D gene is TRBD1 (6 bases). The CDR3 runs to 12 residues. Germline V gene data show CDR1 as SGDLS and CDR2 as YYNGEE. Trimming removed 4 bases at V and 6 bases at J, with 10 bases between. CDR3 loop: CASSTQGHGYTF. The DNA of the CDR3 is TGTGCCAGCAGCACACAGGGCCATGGCTACACCTTC.

This clone occurred a few times. The chain links TRBV28 to TRBJ2-7; the D gene is possibly TRBD2 (6 bases). CDR3 length: 15 residues. The V end lost 3 bases, the J end lost 3 bases, and 15 bases lay between the germline ends. From germline, CDR1 is MDHEN and CDR2 SYDVKM. CDR3 nucleotide sequence: TGTGCCAGCAGTTTGAGGGACTTTCTTAGCTACGAGCAGTACTTC. Encoded protein: CASSLRDFLSYEQYF.

As to this clone: Additional DNA sequences in this sample encode the identical CDR3. The chain joins TRBV25-1 to TRBJ1-5; 10 nucleotides match TRBD1. The CDR3 covers 13 residues. CDR1 is MGHDK, CDR2 SYGVNS, per germline. V was pared by 6 bases and J by 4 bases, with 0 bases of the junction left unmatched. The CDR3 here is CASRGQGNQPQHF. The DNA of the CDR3 is TGTGCCAGCAGGGGACAGGGGAATCAGCCCCAGCATTTT.

The chain couples TRBV5-1 to TRBJ1-2, with TRBD1 matching 10 bases. The V segment lost 3 bases and the J segment 4 bases; nucleotides outside the gene matches: 9. CDR3 size: 16 residues. Germline V lookup: CDR1 SGHRS, CDR2 YFSETQ. CDR3 in DNA: TGCGCCAGCAGCTCGACCGGGACAGGGGTTGGCTATGGCTACACCTTC. It translates to CASSSTGTGVGYGYTF.

The gene calls are TRBV5-6 and TRBJ2-1, with unresolved D. With 0 bases removed from V and 7 bases from J, the gap between germline ends came to 8 bases. The germline V gene encodes CDR1 SGHDT and CDR2 YYEEEE. CDR3 size: 13 residues. CDR3 in amino acids: CASSLDSRNEQFF. CDR3 sequence (DNA): TGTGCCAGCAGCTTGGATAGTCGGAATGAGCAGTTCTTC. Together with reference TRBV5-6 and TRBJ2-1, the CDR3 gives the full variable domain: DAGVTQSPTHLIKTRGQQVTLRCSPKSGHDTVSWYQQALGQGPQFIFQYYEEEERQRGNFPDRFSGHQFPNYSSELNVNALLLGDSALYLCASSLDSRNEQFFGPGTRLTVL.